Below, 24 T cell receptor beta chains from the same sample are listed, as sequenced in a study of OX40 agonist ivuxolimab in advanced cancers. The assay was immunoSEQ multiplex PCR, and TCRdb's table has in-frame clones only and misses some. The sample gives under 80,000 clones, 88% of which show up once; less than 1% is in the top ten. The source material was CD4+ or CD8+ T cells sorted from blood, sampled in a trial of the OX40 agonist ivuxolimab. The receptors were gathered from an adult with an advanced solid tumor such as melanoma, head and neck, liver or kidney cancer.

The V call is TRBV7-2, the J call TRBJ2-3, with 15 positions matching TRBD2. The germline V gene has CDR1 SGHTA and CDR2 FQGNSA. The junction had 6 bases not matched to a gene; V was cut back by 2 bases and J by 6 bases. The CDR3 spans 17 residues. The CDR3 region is CASSLTGLAGGGDTQYF. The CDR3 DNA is TGTGCCAGCAGCTTAACCGGACTAGCGGGAGGGGGGGATACGCAGTATTTT.

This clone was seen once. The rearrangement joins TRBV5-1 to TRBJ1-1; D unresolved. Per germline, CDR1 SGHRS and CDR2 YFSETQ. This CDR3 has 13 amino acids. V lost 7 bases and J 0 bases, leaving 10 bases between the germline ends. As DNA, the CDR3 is TGCGCCAGCGGAGGGCCTATGAACACTGAAGCTTTCTTT. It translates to CASGGPMNTEAFF.

The CDR3 sequence is CASSFAGTNTGELFF. The CDR3 bases are TGTGCCAGTAGTTTCGCCGGAACTAACACCGGGGAGCTGTTTTTT. The J gene is TRBJ2-2, the V gene TRBV19; no definite D call. This CDR3 comprises 15 residues. Per germline, CDR1 LNHDA and CDR2 SQIVND (reference sequence). Deletions cut 5 bases from V and 2 bases from J, with 12 bases between.

CDR3: CATRDGGSSNQPQHF. CDR3 nucleotide sequence: TGTGCCACCAGGGACGGGGGCTCGAGCAATCAGCCCCAGCATTTT. This sequence joins TRBV15 and TRBJ1-5, with D tentatively TRBD1 (6 bases). Germline V lookup: CDR1 LNHNV, CDR2 YYDKDF (reference sequence). V was trimmed by 6 bases and J by 1 base, leaving 13 bases between them. This CDR3 region has 15 residues.

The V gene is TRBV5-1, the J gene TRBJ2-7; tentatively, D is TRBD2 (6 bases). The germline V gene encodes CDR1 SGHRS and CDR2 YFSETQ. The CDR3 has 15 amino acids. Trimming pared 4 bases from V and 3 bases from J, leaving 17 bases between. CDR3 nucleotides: TGCGCCAGCAGCAAAACCGGGACTTCCGGCTACGAGCAGTACTTC. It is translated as CASSKTGTSGYEQYF.

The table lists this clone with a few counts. CDR3 sequence (DNA): TGTGCCAGCAGCTTAGAGGGAAACACTGAAGCTTTCTTT. As protein: CASSLEGNTEAFF. The rearrangement links TRBV7-8 to TRBJ1-1; D not certain. V dropped 1 base and J dropped 2 bases, with 5 bases sitting between them. The CDR3 is 13 amino acids. Germline V gene lookup returns CDR1 SGHVS and CDR2 FQNEAQ.

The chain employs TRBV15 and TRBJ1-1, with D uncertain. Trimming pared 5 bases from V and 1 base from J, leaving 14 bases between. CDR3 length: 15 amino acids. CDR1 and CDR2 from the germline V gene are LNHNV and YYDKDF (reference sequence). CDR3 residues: CATSVREDPNTEAFF. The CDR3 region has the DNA TGTGCCACCAGCGTGAGGGAGGACCCGAACACTGAAGCTTTCTTT.

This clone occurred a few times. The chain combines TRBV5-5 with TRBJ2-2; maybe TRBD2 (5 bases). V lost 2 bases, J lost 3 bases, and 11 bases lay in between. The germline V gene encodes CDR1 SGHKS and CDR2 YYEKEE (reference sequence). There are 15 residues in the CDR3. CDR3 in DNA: TGTGCCAGCAGCTTACGAGGGTTGTACACCGGGGAGCTGTTTTTT. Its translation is CASSLRGLYTGELFF.

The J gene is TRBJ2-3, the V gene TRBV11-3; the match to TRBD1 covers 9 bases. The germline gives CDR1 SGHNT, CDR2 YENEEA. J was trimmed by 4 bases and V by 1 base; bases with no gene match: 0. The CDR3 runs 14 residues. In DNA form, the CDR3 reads TGTGCCAGCAGCTTAGGACAGGGGGCAGATACGCAGTATTTT. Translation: CASSLGQGADTQYF.

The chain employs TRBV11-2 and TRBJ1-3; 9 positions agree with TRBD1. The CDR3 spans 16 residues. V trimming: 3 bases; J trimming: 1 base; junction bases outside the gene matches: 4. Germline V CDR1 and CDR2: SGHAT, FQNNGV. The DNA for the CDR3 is TGTGCCAGCAGCTTCCTACAGGGGGCTTCTGGAAACACCATATATTTT. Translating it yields CASSFLQGASGNTIYF.

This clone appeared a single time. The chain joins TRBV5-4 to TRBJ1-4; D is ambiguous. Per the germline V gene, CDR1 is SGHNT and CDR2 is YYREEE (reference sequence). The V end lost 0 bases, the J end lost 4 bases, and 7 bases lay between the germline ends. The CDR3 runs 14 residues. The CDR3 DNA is TGTGCCAGCAGCTTGGACCCCCATAATGAAAAACTGTTTTTT. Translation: CASSLDPHNEKLFF.

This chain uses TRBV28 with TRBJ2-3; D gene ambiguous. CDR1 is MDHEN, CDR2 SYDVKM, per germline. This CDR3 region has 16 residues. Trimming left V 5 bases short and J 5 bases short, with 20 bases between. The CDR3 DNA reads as TGTGCCAGCAGTCTAAGGCGCACAATGGGCCAAGATACGCAGTATTTT. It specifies CASSLRRTMGQDTQYF. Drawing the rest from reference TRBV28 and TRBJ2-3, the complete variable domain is DVKVTQSSRYLVKRTGEKVFLECVQDMDHENMFWYRQDPGLGLRLIYFSYDVKMKEKGDIPEGYSVSREKKERFSLILESASTNQTSMYLCASSLRRTMGQDTQYFGPGTRLTVL.

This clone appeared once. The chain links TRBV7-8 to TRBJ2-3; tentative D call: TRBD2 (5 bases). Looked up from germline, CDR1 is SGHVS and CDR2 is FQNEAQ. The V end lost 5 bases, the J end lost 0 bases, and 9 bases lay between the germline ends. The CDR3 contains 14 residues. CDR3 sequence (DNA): TGTGCCAGCAGCGGGCGCGGGAGCACAGATACGCAGTATTTT. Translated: CASSGRGSTDTQYF.

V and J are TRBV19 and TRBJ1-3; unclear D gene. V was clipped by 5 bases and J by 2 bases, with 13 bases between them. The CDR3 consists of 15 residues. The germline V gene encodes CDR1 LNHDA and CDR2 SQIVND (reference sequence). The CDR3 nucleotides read TGTGCCAGTAGTGGGCTAAGGGAACCTGGAAACACCATATATTTT. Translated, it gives CASSGLREPGNTIYF.

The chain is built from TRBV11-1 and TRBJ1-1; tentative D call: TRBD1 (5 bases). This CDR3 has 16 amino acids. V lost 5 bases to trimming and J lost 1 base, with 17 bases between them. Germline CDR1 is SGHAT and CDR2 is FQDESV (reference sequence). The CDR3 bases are TGTGCCAGCAGCGAACGGCCGGGACTCCGGAACACTGAAGCTTTCTTT. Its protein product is CASSERPGLRNTEAFF.

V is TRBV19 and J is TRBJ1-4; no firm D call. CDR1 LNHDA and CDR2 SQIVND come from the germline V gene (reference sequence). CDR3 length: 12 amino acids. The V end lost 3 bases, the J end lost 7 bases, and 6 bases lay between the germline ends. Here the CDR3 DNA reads TGTGCCAGTAGTATCCTGCGTGAAAAACTGTTTTTT. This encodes CASSILREKLFF.

CDR3 coding DNA: TGTGCCAGCAGCCGCATTGTCCACTCTGGGGCCAACGTCCTGACTTTC. Protein product: CASSRIVHSGANVLTF. This chain joins TRBV5-6 and TRBJ2-6, with D uncertain. V dropped 4 bases and J dropped 0 bases, with 11 bases sitting between them. This CDR3 contains 16 residues. Germline assignment: CDR1 SGHDT and CDR2 YYEEEE.

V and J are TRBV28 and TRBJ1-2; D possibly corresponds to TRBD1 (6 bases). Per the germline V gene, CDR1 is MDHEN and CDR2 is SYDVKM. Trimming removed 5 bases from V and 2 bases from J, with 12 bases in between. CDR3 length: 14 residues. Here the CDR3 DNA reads TGTGCCAGCAGTACAGCGACAGGAAACTATGGCTACACCTTC. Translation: CASSTATGNYGYTF.

The CDR3 bases are TGTGCCAGCAGCTTATACGTTAGCGGGAGTGCAGATACGCAGTATTTT. It is translated as CASSLYVSGSADTQYF. The chain has TRBV7-9 and TRBJ2-3; TRBD2 agrees at 9 bases. V was pared by 2 bases and J by 4 bases, with 7 bases of the junction left unmatched. The CDR3 runs to 16 residues. Germline V gene sequence: CDR1 SEHNR, CDR2 FQNEAQ (reference sequence).

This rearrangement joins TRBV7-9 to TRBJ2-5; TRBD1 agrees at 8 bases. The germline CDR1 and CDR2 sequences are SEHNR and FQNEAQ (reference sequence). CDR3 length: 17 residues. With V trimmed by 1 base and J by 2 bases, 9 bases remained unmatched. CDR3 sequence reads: CASSLGQGALKQETQYF. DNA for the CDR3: TGTGCCAGCAGCTTAGGGCAGGGGGCCTTGAAACAAGAGACCCAGTACTTC.

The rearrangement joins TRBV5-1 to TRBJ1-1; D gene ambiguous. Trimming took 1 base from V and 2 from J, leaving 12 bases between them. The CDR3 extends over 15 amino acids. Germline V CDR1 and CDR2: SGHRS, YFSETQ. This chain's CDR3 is CASSLSRVGNTEAFF. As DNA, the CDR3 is TGCGCCAGCAGCTTGTCTAGGGTAGGTAACACTGAAGCTTTCTTT.

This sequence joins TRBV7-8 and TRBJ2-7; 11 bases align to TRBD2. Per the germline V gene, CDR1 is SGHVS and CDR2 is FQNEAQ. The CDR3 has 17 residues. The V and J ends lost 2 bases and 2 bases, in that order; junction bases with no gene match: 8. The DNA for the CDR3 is TGTGCCAGCAGCTTAAACGAGCGTAGCGGGAGGGCCTACGAGCAGTACTTC. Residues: CASSLNERSGRAYEQYF.

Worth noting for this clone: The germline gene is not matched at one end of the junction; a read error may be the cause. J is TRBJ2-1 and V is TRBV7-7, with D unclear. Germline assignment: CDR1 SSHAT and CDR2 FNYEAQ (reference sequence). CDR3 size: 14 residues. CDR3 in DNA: TGTGCTAGCAGCGCCCGAGGCGACGGCAATGAGCAGTTCTTC. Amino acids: CASSARGDGNEQFF.

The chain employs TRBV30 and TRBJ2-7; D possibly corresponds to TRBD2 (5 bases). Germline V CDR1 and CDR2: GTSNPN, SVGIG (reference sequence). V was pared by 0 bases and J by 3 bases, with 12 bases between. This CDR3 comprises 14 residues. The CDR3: CAWSVLGGSYEQYF. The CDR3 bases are TGTGCCTGGAGTGTACTCGGAGGCAGCTACGAGCAGTACTTC. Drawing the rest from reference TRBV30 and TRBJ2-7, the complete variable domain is SQTIHQWPATLVQPVGSPLSLECTVEGTSNPNLYWYRQAAGRGLQLLFYSVGIGQISSEVPQNLSASRPQDRQFILSSKKLLLSDSGFYLCAWSVLGGSYEQYFGPGTRLTVT.